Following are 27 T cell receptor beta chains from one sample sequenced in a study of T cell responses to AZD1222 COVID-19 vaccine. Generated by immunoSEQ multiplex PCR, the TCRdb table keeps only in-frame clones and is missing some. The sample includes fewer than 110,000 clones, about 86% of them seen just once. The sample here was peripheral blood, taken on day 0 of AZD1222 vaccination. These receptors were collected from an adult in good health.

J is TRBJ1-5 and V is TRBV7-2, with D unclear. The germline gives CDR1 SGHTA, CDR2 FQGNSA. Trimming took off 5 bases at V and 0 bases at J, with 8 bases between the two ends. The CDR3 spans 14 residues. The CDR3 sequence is CASSPRNSNQPQHF. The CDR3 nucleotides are TGTGCCAGCAGCCCCAGGAATAGCAATCAGCCCCAGCATTTT.

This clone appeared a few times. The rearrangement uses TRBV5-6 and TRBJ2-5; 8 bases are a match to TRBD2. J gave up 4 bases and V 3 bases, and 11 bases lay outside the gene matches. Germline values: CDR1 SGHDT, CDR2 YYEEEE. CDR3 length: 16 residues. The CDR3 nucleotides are TGTGCCAGCAGCTCTCAAGCGGGAGCGGAGGGAGAGACCCAGTACTTC. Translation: CASSSQAGAEGETQYF.

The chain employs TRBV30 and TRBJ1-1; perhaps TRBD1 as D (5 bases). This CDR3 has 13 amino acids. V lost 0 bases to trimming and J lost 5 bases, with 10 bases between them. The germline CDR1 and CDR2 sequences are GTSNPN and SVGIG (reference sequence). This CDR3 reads CAWSVMGRTEAFF. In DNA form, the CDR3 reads TGTGCCTGGAGTGTAATGGGACGGACTGAAGCTTTCTTT.

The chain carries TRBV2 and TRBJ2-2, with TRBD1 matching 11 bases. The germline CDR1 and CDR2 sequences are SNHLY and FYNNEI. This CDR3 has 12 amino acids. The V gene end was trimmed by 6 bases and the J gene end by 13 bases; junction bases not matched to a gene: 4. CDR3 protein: CASRGTGGGLFF. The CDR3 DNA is TGTGCCAGCAGAGGGACAGGGGGTGGGCTGTTTTTT.

CDR3 in DNA: TGTGCCTGGAGGCGGAAAGGTTACTACAATGAGCAGTTCTTC. Translated, it gives CAWRRKGYYNEQFF. J is TRBJ2-1 and V is TRBV30; D not certain. Trimming removed 3 bases at V and 3 bases at J, with 12 bases between. CDR1 and CDR2 (germline): GTSNPN, SVGIG (reference sequence). This CDR3 has 14 amino acids.

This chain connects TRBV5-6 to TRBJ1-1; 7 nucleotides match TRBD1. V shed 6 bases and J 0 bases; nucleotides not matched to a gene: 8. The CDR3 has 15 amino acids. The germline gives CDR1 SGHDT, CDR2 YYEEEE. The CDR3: CASNNRGPLNTEAFF. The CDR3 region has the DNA TGTGCCAGCAACAACAGGGGTCCCCTGAACACTGAAGCTTTCTTT.

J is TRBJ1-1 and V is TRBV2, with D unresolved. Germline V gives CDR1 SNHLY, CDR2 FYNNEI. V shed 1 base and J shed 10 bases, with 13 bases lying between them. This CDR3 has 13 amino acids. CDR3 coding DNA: TGTGCCAGCAGTGAAGGGTCCCCGCTAGTAGCTTTCTTT. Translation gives CASSEGSPLVAFF.

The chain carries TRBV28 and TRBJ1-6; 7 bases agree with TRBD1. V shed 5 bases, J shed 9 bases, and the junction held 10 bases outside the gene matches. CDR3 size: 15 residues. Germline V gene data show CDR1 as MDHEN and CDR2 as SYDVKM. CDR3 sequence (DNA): TGTGCCAGCAGTGCGAGACAGGGAAGTATTTCACCCCTCCACTTT. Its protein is CASSARQGSISPLHF. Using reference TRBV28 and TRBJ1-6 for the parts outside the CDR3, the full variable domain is DVKVTQSSRYLVKRTGEKVFLECVQDMDHENMFWYRQDPGLGLRLIYFSYDVKMKEKGDIPEGYSVSREKKERFSLILESASTNQTSMYLCASSARQGSISPLHFGNGTRLTVT.

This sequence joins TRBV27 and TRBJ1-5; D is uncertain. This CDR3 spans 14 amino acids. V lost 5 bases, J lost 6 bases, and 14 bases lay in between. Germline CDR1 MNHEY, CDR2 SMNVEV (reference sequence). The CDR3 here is CASSPHPWGQPQHF. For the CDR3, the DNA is TGTGCCAGCAGTCCCCATCCCTGGGGTCAGCCCCAGCATTTT.

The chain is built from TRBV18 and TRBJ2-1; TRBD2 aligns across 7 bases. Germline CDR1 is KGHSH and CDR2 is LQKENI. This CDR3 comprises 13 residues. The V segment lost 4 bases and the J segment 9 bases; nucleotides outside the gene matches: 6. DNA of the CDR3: TGTGCCAGCTCACGACTAGCACGGGCTGAGCAGTTCTTC. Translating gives CASSRLARAEQFF.

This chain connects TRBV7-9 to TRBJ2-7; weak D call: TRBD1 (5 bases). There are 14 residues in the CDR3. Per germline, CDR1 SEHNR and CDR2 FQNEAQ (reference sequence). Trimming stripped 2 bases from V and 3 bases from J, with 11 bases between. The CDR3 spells CASSLRQTNYEQYF. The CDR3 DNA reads TGTGCCAGCAGCTTAAGACAGACGAACTACGAGCAGTACTTC.

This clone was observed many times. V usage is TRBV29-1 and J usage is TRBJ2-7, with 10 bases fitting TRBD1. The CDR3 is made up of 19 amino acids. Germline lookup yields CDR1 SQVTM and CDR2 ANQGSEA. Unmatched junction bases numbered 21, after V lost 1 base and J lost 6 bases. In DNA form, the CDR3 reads TGCAGCGTTGAAGGTCATAGGGACAGGGGTTTAATAGGGCTAAGCGAGCAGTACTTC. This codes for CSVEGHRDRGLIGLSEQYF.

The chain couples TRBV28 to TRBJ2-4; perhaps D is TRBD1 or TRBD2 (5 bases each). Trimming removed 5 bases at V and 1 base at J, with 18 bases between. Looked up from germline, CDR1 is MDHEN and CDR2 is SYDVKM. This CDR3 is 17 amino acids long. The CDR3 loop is CASSTLGTVLAKNIQYF. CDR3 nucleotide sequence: TGTGCCAGCAGTACACTGGGGACGGTTTTGGCCAAAAACATTCAGTACTTC.

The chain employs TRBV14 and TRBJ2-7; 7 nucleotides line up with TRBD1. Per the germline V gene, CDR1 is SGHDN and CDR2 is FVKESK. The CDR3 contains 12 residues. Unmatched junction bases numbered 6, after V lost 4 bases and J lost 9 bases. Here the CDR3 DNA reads TGTGCCAGCAGCCCAAAGGGGGCGGTGCAGTACTTC. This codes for CASSPKGAVQYF. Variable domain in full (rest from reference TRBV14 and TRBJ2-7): EAGVTQFPSHSVIEKGQTVTLRCDPISGHDNLYWYRRVMGKEIKFLLHFVKESKQDESGMPNNRFLAERTGGTYSTLKVQPAELEDSGVYFCASSPKGAVQYFGPGTRLTVT.

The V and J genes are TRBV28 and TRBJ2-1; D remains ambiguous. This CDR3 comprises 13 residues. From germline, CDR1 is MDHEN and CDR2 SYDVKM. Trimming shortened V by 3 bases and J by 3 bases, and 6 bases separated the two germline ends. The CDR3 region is CASSLPHYNEQFF. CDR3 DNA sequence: TGTGCCAGCAGTTTGCCGCACTACAATGAGCAGTTCTTC.

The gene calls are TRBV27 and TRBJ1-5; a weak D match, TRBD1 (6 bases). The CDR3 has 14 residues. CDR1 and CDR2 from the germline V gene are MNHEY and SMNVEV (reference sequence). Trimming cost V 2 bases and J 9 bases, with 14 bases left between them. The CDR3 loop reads CASSLDRGSGPQHF. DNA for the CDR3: TGTGCCAGCAGTTTAGATAGGGGGTCAGGGCCCCAGCATTTT.

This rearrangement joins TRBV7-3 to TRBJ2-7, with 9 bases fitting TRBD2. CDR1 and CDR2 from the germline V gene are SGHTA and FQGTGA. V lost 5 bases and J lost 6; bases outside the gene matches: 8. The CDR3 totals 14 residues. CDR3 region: CASSPGRTSAEQYF. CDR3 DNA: TGTGCCAGCAGCCCAGGGCGGACTAGCGCCGAGCAGTACTTC.

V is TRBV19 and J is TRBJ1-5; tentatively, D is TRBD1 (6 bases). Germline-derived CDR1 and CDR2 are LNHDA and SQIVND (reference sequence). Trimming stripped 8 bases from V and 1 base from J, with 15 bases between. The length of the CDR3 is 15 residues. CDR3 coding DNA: TGTGCCAGTGGCTCGGGGGCAACAAGCAATCAGCCCCAGCATTTT. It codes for CASGSGATSNQPQHF.

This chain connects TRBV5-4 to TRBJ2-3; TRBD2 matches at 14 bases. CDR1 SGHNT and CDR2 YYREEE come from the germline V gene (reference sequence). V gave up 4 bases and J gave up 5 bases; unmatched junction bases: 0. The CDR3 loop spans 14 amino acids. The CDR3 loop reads CASSGTSGRDTQYF. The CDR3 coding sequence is TGTGCCAGCAGCGGGACTAGCGGGAGAGATACGCAGTATTTT.

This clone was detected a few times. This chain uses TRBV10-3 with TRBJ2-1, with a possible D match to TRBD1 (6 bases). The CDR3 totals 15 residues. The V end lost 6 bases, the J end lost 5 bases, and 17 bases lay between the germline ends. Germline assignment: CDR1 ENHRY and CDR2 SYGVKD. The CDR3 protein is CAISGASGHHNEQFF. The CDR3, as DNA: TGTGCCATCAGCGGCGCCTCGGGACACCACAATGAGCAGTTCTTC.

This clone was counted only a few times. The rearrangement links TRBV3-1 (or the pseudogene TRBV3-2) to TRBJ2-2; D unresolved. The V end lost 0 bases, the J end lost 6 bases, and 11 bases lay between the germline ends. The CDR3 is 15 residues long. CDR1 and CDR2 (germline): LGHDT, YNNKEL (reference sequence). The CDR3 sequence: CASSQDVARSGELFF. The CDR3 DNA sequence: TGTGCCAGCAGCCAAGATGTGGCTAGGTCCGGGGAGCTGTTTTTT.

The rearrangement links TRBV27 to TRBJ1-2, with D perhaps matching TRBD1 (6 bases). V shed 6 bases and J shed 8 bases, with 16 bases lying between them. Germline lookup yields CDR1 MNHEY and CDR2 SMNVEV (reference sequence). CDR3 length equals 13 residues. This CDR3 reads CASRTGTRVGYTF. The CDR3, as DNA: TGTGCCAGCAGAACCGGGACAAGGGTAGGCTACACCTTC.

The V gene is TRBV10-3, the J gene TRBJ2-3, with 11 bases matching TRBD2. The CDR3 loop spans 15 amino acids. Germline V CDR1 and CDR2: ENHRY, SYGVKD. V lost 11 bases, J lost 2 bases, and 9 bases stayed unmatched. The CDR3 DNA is TGTGCCGCATCAGGGGGACTAGCGGTCACAGATACGCAGTATTTT. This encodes CAASGGLAVTDTQYF.

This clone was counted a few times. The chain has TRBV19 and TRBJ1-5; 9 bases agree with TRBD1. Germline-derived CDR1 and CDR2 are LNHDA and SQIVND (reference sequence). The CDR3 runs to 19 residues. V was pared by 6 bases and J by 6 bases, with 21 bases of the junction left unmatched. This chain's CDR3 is CASSYRHPTGGMMGQPQHF. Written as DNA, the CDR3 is TGTGCCAGTAGCTACCGACATCCGACAGGGGGAATGATGGGTCAGCCCCAGCATTTT.

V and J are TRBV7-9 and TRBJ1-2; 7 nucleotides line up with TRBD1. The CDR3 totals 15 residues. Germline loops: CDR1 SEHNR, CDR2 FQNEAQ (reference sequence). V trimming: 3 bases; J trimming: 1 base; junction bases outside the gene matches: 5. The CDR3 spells CASSFYQGVNYGYTF. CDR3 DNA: TGTGCCAGCAGCTTTTATCAGGGGGTTAACTATGGCTACACCTTC.

The CDR3 protein is CSVEDQTAPTYEQYF. CDR3 nucleotides: TGCAGCGTTGAAGATCAGACAGCTCCTACCTACGAGCAGTACTTC. The chain employs TRBV29-1 and TRBJ2-7, with a possible D match to TRBD1 (5 bases). The germline V and J ends were trimmed by 0 bases and 2 bases, with 14 bases remaining between them. This CDR3 region has 15 residues. The germline V gene has CDR1 SQVTM and CDR2 ANQGSEA.

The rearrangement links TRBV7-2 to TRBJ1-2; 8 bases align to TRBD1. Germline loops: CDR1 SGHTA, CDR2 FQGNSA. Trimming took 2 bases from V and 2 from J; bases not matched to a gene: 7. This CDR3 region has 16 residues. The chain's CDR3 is CASSLSTQGVNYGYTF. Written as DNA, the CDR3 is TGTGCCAGCAGCTTAAGCACACAGGGGGTAAACTATGGCTACACCTTC.